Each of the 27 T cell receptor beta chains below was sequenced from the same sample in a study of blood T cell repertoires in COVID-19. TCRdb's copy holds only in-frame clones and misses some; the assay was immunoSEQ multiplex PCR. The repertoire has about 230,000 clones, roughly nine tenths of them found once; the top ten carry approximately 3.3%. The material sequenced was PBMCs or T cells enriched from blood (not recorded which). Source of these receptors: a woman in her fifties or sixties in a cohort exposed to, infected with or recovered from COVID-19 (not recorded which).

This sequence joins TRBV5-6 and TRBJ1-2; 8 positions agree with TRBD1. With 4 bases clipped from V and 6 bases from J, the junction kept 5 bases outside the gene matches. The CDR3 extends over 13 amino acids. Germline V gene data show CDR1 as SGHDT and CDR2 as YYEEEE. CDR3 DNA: TGTGCCAGCAGCAAACAGGGGGTCGATGGCTACACCTTC. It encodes CASSKQGVDGYTF.

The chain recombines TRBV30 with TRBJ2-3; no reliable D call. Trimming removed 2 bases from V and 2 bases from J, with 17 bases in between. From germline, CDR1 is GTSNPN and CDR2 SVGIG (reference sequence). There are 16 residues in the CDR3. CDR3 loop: CAWSKRVLRYTDTQYF. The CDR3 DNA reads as TGTGCCTGGAGTAAACGTGTACTCCGGTACACAGATACGCAGTATTTT.

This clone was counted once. The chain's CDR3 is CASSLGSGAAYNEQFF. CDR3 DNA sequence: TGTGCCAGCAGCTTAGGGAGCGGGGCGGCCTACAATGAGCAGTTCTTC. The chain is built from TRBV7-2 and TRBJ2-1; 7 bases are a match to TRBD2. Germline V gene lookup returns CDR1 SGHTA and CDR2 FQGNSA. Trimming at V came to 1 base and at J to 2 bases, leaving 5 bases not matched to a gene. The CDR3 is 16 residues long.

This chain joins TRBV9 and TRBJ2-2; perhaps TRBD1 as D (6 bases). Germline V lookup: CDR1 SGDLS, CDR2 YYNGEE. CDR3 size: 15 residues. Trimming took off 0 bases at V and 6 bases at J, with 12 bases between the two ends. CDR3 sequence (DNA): TGTGCCAGCAGCGTAGTCACAGGGACCCCCGGGGAGCTGTTTTTT. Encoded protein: CASSVVTGTPGELFF.

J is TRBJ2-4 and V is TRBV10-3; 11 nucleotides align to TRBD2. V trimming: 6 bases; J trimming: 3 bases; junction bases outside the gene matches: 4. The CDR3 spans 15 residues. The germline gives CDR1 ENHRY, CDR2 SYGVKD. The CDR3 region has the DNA TGTGCCATCAGCCGTAGCGGGGGGGACAAAAACATTCAGTACTTC. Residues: CAISRSGGDKNIQYF.

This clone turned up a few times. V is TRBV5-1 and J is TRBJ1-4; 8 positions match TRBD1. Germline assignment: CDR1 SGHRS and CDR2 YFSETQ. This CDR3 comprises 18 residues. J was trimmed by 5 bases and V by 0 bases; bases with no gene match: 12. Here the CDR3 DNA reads TGCGCCAGCAGCTTGGGAGGACAGGGAAAAGTTTCGAATGAAAAACTGTTTTTT. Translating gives CASSLGGQGKVSNEKLFF.

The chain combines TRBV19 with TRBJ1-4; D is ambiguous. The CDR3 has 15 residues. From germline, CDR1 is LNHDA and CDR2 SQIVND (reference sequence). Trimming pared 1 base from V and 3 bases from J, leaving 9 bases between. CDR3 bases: TGTGCCAGTAGTATAGGGGCATCAGCTAATGAAAAACTGTTTTTT. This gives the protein CASSIGASANEKLFF.

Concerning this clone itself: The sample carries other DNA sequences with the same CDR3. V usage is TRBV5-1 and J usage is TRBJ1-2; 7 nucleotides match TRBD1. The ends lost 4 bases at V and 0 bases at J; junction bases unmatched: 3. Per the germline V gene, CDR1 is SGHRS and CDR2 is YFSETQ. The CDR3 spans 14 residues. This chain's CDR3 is CASSLTGTNYGYTF. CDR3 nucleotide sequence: TGCGCCAGCAGCCTGACAGGGACTAACTATGGCTACACCTTC. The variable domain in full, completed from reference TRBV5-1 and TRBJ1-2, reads KAGVTQTPRYLIKTRGQQVTLSCSPISGHRSVSWYQQTPGQGLQFLFEYFSETQRNKGNFPGRFSGRQFSNSRSEMNVSTLELGDSALYLCASSLTGTNYGYTFGSGTRLTVV.

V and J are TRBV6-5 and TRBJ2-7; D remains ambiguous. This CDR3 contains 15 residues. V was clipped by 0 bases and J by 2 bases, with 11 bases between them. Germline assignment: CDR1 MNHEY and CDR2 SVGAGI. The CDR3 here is CASSYSRDLAYEQYF. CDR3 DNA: TGTGCCAGCAGTTACTCGAGAGACCTAGCCTACGAGCAGTACTTC.

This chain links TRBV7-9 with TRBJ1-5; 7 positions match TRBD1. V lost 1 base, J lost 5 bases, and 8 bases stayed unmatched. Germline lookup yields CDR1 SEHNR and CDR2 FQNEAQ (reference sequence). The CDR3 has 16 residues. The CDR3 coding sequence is TGTGCCAGCAGCTTAGGGACAGGTGGAACGGATCAGCCCCAGCATTTT. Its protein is CASSLGTGGTDQPQHF.

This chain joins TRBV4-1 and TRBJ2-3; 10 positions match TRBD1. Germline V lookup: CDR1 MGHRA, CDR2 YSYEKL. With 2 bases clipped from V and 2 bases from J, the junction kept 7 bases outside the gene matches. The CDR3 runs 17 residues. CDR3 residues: CASSQRVGQGVTDTQYF. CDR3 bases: TGCGCCAGCAGCCAAAGAGTAGGACAGGGGGTCACAGATACGCAGTATTTT.

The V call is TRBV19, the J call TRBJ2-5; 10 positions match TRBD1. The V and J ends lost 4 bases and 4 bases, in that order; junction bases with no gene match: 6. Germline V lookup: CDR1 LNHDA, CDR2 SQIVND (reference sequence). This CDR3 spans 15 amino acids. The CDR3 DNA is TGTGCCAGTAGTACTCGACAGGGGGCAAGAGAGACCCAGTACTTC. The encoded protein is CASSTRQGARETQYF.

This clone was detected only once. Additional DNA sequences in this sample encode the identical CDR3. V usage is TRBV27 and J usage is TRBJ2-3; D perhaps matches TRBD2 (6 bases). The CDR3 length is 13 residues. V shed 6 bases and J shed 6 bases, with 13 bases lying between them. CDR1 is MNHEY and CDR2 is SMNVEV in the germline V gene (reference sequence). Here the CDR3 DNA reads TGTGCCAGCAGCCTAGGACGGGGGGATACGCAGTATTTT. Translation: CASSLGRGDTQYF.

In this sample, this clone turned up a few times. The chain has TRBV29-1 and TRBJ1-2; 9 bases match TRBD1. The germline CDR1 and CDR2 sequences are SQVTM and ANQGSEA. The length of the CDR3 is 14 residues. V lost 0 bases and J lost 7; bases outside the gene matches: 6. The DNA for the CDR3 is TGCAGCGTTGAAGAAACAGGGGGCATGAGTGGCTACACCTTC. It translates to CSVEETGGMSGYTF.

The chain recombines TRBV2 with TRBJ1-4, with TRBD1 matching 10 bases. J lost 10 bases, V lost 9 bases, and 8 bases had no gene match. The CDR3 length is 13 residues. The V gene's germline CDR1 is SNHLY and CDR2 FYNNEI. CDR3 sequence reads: CASTGQGEGKLFF. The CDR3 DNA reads TGTGCCAGTACTGGACAGGGGGAAGGAAAACTGTTTTTT.

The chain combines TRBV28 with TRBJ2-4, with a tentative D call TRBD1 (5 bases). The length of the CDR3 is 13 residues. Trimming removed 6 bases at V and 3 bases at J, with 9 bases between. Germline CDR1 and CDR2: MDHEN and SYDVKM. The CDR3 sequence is CASRAGNKNIQYF. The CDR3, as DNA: TGTGCCAGCAGGGCAGGGAACAAAAACATTCAGTACTTC.

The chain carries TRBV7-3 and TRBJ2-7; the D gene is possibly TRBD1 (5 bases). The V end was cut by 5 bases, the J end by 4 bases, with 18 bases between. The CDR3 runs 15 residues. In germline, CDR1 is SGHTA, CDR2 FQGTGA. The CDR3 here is CASSLGVGVGYEQYF. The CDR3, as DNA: TGTGCCAGCAGCCTTGGGGTAGGGGTGGGATACGAGCAGTACTTC.

CDR3 sequence (DNA): TGTGCCATCAGTCCGGCTAGCGGGGGTTTAGGGGACATTCAGTACTTC. It codes for CAISPASGGLGDIQYF. The rearrangement uses TRBV10-3 and TRBJ2-4; TRBD2 matches 10 bases. There are 16 residues in the CDR3. J gave up 8 bases and V 5 bases, and 12 bases lay outside the gene matches. In germline, CDR1 is ENHRY, CDR2 SYGVKD.

CDR3 loop: CASSSSGDQPQHF. CDR3 sequence (DNA): TGTGCCAGCAGCTCGTCGGGGGATCAGCCCCAGCATTTT. V and J are TRBV3-1 (or the pseudogene TRBV3-2) and TRBJ1-5; a possible D gene is TRBD1 (5 bases). The CDR3 is made up of 13 amino acids. Per the germline V gene, CDR1 is LGHDT and CDR2 is YNNKEL (reference sequence). Trimming stripped 5 bases from V and 5 bases from J, with 10 bases between.

CDR3 in amino acids: CASSLGQGLNYGYTF. CDR3 DNA sequence: TGTGCCAGCAGCCTTGGACAGGGTCTAAACTATGGCTACACCTTC. This sequence joins TRBV4-2 and TRBJ1-2; 8 bases match TRBD1. V was pared by 4 bases and J by 2 bases, with 6 bases of the junction left unmatched. CDR3 length: 15 amino acids. Germline CDR1 reads LGHNA; CDR2 reads YNFKEQ.

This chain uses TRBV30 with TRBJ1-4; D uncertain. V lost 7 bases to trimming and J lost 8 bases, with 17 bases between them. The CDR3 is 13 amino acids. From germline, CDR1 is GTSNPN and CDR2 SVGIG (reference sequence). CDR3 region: CASLAGYGEKLFF. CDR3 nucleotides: TGTGCCTCTCTGGCGGGGTACGGAGAAAAACTGTTTTTT.

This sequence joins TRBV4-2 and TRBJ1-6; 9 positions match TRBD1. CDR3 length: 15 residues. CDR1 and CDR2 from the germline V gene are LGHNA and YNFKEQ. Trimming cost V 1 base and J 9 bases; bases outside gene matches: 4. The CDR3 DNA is TGTGCCAGCAGCCAAGGGGACAGGGAAGGTTCACCCCTCCACTTT. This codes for CASSQGDREGSPLHF.

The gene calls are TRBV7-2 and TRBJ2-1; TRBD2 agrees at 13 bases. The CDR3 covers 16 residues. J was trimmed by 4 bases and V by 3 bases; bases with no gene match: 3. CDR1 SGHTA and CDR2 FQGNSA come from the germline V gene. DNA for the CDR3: TGTGCCAGCAGCTTTTGGACTAGCGGGGGATACAATGAGCAGTTCTTC. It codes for CASSFWTSGGYNEQFF.

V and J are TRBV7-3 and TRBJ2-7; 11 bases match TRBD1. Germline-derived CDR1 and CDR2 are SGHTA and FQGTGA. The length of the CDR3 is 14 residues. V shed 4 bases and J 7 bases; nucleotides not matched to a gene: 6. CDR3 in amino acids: CASSSGTGGREQYF. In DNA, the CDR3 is TGTGCCAGCAGCTCCGGGACAGGGGGGAGGGAGCAGTACTTC. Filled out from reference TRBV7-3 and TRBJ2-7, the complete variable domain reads GAGVSQTPSNKVTEKGKYVELRCDPISGHTALYWYRQSLGQGPEFLIYFQGTGAADDSGLPNDRFFAVRPEGSVSTLKIQRTERGDSAVYLCASSSGTGGREQYFGPGTRLTVT.

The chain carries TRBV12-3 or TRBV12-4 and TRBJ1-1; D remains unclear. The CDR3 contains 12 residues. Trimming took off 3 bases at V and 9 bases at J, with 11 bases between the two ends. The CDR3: CASSFSDSKAFF. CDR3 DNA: TGTGCCAGCAGTTTTTCAGATAGCAAAGCTTTCTTT.

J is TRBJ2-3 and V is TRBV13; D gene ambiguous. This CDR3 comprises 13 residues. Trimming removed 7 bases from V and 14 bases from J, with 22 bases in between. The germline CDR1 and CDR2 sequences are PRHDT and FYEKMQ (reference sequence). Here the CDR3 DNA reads TGTGCCAGCACCGGAAACGGTGGAGCACAATGGTATTTT. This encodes CASTGNGGAQWYF.

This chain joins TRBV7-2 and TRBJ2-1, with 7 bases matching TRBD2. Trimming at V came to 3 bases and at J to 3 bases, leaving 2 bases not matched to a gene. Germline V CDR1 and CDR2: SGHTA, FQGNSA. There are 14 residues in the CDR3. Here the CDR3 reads CASSLGDYYNEQFF. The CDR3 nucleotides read TGTGCCAGCAGCTTGGGGGACTACTACAATGAGCAGTTCTTC.